Given below is one T cell receptor (beta chain) in context. After removal of 5 bases from V and 5 bases from J, the junction contained 2 bases not matched to a gene. This CDR3 is 13 amino acids long. The table came from immunoSEQ multiplex PCR; TCRdb's copy has only in-frame clones and leaves some out. The sample lists 250,000 to 350,000 clones, 85% to 90% occurring once. The data stem from a study of blood T cell repertoires in COVID-19. The clonotype originates from a young woman who had recovered from COVID-19. The specimen was PBMCs or T cells enriched from blood (not recorded which). The genes are TRBV12-3 or TRBV12-4 and TRBJ1-5, with TRBD1 identical over 8 bases. DNA of the CDR3: TGTGCCAGCAGTATGGACAGGGATCAGCCCCAGCATTTT. Its translation is CASSMDRDQPQHF.